This TCR beta chain comes out of a study of identical twins. General study results and limits: Abundant cord blood beta clonotypes carried fewer insertions; memory repertoires showed none. Conclusions came from cross-sectional statistical analysis, not from following the same donors. Compared with models, monozygotic twins showed more out-of-frame TCR alpha sharing.

In this sample, this clonotype turned up many times. Its antigen is unknown. TCRdb recomputed calls from the 5' RACE reads with MiXCR, one row per CDR3 protein. The repertoire consists of more than 1.5 million distinct CDR3 sequences, with about 32% occurring once and the leading ten covering roughly 0.3%. Trimming took off 2 bases at V and 2 bases at J, with 32 bases between the two ends. The CDR3 totals 22 residues. Per the germline V gene, CDR1 is SGHAT and CDR2 is FQNNGV. J is TRBJ2-3 and V is TRBV11-2; perhaps TRBD2 as D (8 bases). The sample was cord blood. This TCR derives from a newborn girl in good health. The CDR3 reads CASSLYGFGRGTRKILTDTQYF. The CDR3 DNA is TGTGCCAGCAGCTTATACGGTTTTGGCAGGGGGACTAGAAAAATCCTCACAGATACGCAGTATTTT.